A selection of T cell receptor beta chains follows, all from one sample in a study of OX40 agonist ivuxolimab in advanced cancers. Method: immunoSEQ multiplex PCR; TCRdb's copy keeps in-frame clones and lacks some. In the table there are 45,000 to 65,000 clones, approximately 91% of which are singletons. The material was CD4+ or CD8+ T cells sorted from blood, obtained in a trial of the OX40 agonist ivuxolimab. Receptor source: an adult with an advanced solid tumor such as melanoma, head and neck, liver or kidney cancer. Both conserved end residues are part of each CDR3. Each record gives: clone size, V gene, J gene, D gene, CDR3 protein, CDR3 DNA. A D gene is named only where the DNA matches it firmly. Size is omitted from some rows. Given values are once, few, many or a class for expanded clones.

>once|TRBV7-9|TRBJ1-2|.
CASSHGKTYGYTF
TGTGCCAGCAGCCATGGAAAGACCTATGGCTACACCTTC
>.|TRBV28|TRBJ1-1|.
CASSLSGLGTEAFF
TGTGCCAGCAGTTTGTCGGGGTTGGGAACTGAAGCTTTCTTT
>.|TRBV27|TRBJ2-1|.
CASSLSGSQSYNEQFF
TGTGCCAGCAGTTTATCAGGGAGTCAGTCCTACAATGAGCAGTTCTTC
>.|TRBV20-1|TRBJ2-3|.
CSWGTQYF
TGCTCTTGGGGTACGCAGTATTTT
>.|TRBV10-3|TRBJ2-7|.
CAISDYYEQYF
TGTGCCATCAGTGACTACTACGAGCAGTACTTC
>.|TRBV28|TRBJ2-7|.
CASSPPDSLMVYEQYF
TGTGCCAGCAGTCCACCGGACAGTCTGATGGTCTACGAGCAGTACTTC
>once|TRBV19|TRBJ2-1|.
CASSMLPSNSYNEQFF
TGTGCCAGTAGCATGCTGCCTAGCAACTCCTACAATGAGCAGTTCTTC
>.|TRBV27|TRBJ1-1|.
CASSLSPARLNTEAFF
TGTGCCAGCAGTTTATCTCCCGCCAGACTGAACACTGAAGCTTTCTTT
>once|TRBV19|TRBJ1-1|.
CATRRFGDGGRAFF
TGTGCCACCCGGAGGTTCGGGGATGGAGGGAGGGCTTTCTTT
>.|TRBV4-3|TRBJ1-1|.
CASSQDPGSTEAFF
TGCGCCAGCAGCCAAGACCCAGGGTCAACTGAAGCTTTCTTT
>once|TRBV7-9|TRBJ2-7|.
CASTSSDSYEQYF
TGTGCCAGCACTTCTAGCGACTCCTACGAGCAGTACTTC
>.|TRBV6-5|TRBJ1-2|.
CASSSPEGPYGYTF
TGTGCCAGCAGTTCGCCCGAGGGACCCTATGGCTACACCTTC
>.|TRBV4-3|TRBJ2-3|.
CASSQDVGARVEDTQYF
TGCGCCAGCAGCCAGGACGTGGGGGCGCGGGTGGAAGATACGCAGTATTTT
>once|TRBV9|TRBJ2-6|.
CASSKQGSGANVLTF
TGTGCCAGCAGCAAACAGGGTTCTGGGGCCAACGTCCTGACTTTC
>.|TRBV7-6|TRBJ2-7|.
CASSERPGQHLYEQYF
TGTGCCAGCAGCGAAAGACCCGGACAGCATTTATACGAGCAGTACTTC
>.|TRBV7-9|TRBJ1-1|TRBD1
CASRAGGSTEAFF
TGTGCCAGCAGAGCAGGGGGAAGCACTGAAGCTTTCTTT
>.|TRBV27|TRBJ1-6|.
CASSLGGNSPLHF
TGTGCCAGCAGTTTAGGCGGAAATTCACCCCTCCACTTT
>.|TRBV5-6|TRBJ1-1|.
CASSPEKAFF
TGTGCCAGCAGCCCTGAAAAAGCTTTCTTT
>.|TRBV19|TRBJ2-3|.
CASSIGEGSTDTQYF
TGTGCCAGTAGTATAGGCGAGGGGTCCACAGATACGCAGTATTTT
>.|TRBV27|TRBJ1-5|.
CASSQAGITPQHF
TGTGCCAGCAGCCAAGCAGGCATAACGCCCCAGCATTTT
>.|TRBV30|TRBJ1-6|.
CAWSLYRAGDSPLHF
TGTGCCTGGAGCTTATATCGTGCCGGGGATTCACCCCTCCACTTT
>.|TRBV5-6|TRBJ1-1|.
CASSLESDEAFF
TGTGCCAGCAGCTTGGAGTCAGATGAAGCTTTCTTT
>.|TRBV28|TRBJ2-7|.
CASSLPDRVFEQYF
TGTGCCAGCAGTCTCCCGGACAGAGTGTTCGAGCAGTACTTC